This TCR beta chain derives from a study of regulatory T cells in long-lasting Graves disease. General observations from the study: Exclusively peripheral blood, rather than thyroid tissue, was studied.

CDR3 length: 14 residues. V lost 5 bases to trimming and J lost 0 bases; unmatched junction nucleotides: 3. The germline V gene has CDR1 LNHNV and CDR2 YYDKDF (reference sequence). Time point here: persistent/refractory GD, antithyroid drugs over 5 years with positive TRAb. Preparation of the TCR library used RNA extracted from PBMCs. This clonotype has a count of ten or more. Its target is unknown. Combining iRepertoire HTBI primers with Arm-PCR of CDR3 regions, the authors built TCR beta libraries. TCRdb re-called the multiplex PCR reads with MiXCR, one entry per CDR3 protein. The sample carries 300,000 to 400,000 distinct CDR3 sequences, about 19% recorded once.

This receptor was identified in a female donor with Graves disease. The genes are TRBV15 and TRBJ1-1; the match to TRBD1 covers 7 bases. The sample here was peripheral blood mononuclear cells (PBMCs), taken when the disease was refractory, from a patient treated with antithyroid drugs. The CDR3 spells CATSLRGVNTEAFF. DNA for the CDR3: TGTGCCACCAGCCTCAGGGGGGTGAACACTGAAGCTTTCTTT.